This entry is about one TCR beta chain. This clonotype was recorded many times. The clone's antigen remains unknown. Base qualities are not recorded, but no much larger clone differs from it by a single base. This entry belongs to a study of spatial heterogeneity in lung cancer (dated by TCRdb to the late 2010s). Some background on the complete study: More beta-chain than alpha-chain transcripts were consistently detected, likely reflecting higher beta-chain transcript abundance. In the raw uncorrected reads, each unique combination of TCR and UMI appeared on average more than ten times. TCR alpha and beta repertoires were quantitatively compared across multiple tumor regions, matched nontumor lung and blood in non-small cell lung cancer. TCR repertoire features were related to nonsynonymous mutation counts determined by whole-exome sequencing of tumor tissue. At surgery, around 200 tumor regions, almost 65 matched nontumor lung samples and 56 PBMC samples were TCR-sequenced for both alpha and beta chains. Beyond this particular receptor, the publication reports: Confirming at a functional level the hypothesis that regional TCRs recognize regional mutations was considered to require additional single-cell paired TCR alpha and beta sequencing. Ubiquitous expanded tumor TCRs showed up in blood more often at tumor resection than at routine follow-up.

Libraries came from 5' RACE. Sequenced using a NextSeq 500. The TCR library protocol attached a unique molecular identifier to each TCR cDNA molecule to allow correction of PCR and sequencing errors. The original pipeline was this. TCR identification, UMI-based error correction and CDR3 extraction were all carried out with Decombinator tools. TCRs above a frequency of 2 per 1,000, corresponding to the top 1% of the tumor frequency distribution, were defined as expanded. Renyi diversity was computed with the R vegan package after each repertoire had been subsampled 100 times to 5,000 TCRs. CDR3 similarity networks were built from amino acid triplet string-kernel similarity, connecting CDR3s with pairwise similarity above 0.82. TCRdb itself trimmed the public reads at Q25 with fastp, ran MiXCR and retained productive beta chains. Each entry is one CDR3 protein sequence, shown with its most common DNA and genes. The V and J calls follow TCRdb's processing rather than the paper's. For this sample the table gives 26,000 or so distinct CDR3 sequences, of which roughly 8.4% were detected only once. Approximately 35% of the sample is in the top ten clones.

Interpreted using the paper, the time point label stands for: sample taken at primary tumor resection. Without any cell sorting, TCR sequencing was performed on whole RNA extracted either from tumor and nontumor lung tissue or from cryopreserved PBMC samples. Donors were 70 or so patients with early-stage, untreated non-small cell lung cancer from the lung TRACERx cohort. Patients were selected for TCR sequencing only if sufficient RNA was available from at least two tumor regions. The CDR3 spans 20 residues, from the cysteine through the phenylalanine. This entry keeps only the CDR3 DNA: 60 bases, framed from base 1. The junction carries 31 bases between V and J, which are trimmed by 4 bases and 5 bases respectively. From a lookup of the germline V gene (reference sequence), CDR1 and CDR2 are SGHKS and YYEKEE.

This chain is built from TRBV5-5 and TRBJ2-1; a weak D assignment points to TRBD2 (5 bases agree). The source was PBMCs, collected at surgery. The TCR comes from a female donor with early-stage non-small cell lung cancer. Here is the DNA: TGTGCCAGCAGCCTTCGGCGGGTAGGGCCCCTAGACTCCTTCGACAATGAGCAGTTCTTC. Its protein is CASSLRRVGPLDSFDNEQFF. The CDR3, completed at both ends by the reference TRBV5-5 and TRBJ2-1 genes, gives the full variable domain DAGVTQSPTHLIKTRGQQVTLRCSPISGHKSVSWYQQVLGQGPQFIFQYYEKEERGRGNFPDRFSARQFPNYSSELNVNALLLGDSALYLCASSLRRVGPLDSFDNEQFFGPGTRLTVL.